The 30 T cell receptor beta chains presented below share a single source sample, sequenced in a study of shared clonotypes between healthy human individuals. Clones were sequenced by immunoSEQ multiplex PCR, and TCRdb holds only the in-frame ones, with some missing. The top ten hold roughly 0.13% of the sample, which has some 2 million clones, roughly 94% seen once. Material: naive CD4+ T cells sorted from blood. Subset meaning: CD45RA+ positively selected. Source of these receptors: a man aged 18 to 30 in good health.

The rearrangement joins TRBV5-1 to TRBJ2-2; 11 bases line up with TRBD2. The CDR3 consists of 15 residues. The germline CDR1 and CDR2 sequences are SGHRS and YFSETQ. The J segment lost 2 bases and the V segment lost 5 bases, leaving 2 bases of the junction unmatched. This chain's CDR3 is CASRTSGINTGELFF. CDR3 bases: TGCGCCAGCAGGACTAGCGGGATTAACACCGGGGAGCTGTTTTTT. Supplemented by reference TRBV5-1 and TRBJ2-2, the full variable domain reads KAGVTQTPRYLIKTRGQQVTLSCSPISGHRSVSWYQQTPGQGLQFLFEYFSETQRNKGNFPGRFSGRQFSNSRSEMNVSTLELGDSALYLCASRTSGINTGELFFGEGSRLTVL.

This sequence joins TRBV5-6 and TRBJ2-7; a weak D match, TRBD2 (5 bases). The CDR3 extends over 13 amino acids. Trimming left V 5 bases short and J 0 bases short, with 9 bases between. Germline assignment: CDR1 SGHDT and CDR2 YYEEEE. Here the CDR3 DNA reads TGTGCCAGCAGGTCCGGGGTCTCCTACGAGCAGTACTTC. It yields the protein CASRSGVSYEQYF.

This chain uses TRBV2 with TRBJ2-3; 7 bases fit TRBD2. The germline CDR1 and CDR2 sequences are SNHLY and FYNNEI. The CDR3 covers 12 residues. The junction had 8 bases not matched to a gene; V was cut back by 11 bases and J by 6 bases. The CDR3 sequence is CAGRLAPDTQYF. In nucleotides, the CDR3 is TGTGCCGGTAGACTAGCCCCGGATACGCAGTATTTT.

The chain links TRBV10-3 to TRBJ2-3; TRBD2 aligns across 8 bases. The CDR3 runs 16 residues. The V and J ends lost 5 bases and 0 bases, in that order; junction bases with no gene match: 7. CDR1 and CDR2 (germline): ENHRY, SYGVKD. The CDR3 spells CAISQTSGTSTDTQYF. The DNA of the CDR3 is TGTGCCATCAGTCAAACTAGCGGAACTAGCACAGATACGCAGTATTTT.

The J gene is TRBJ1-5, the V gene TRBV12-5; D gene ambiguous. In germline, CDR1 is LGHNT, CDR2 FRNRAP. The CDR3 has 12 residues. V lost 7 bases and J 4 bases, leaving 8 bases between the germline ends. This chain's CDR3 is CASASGNQPQHF. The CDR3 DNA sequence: TGTGCTAGTGCCTCAGGTAATCAGCCCCAGCATTTT. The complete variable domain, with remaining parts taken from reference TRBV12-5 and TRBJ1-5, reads DARVTQTPRHKVTEMGQEVTMRCQPILGHNTVFWYRQTMMQGLELLAYFRNRAPLDDSGMPKDRFSAEMPDATLATLKIQPSEPRDSAVYFCASASGNQPQHFGDGTRLSIL.

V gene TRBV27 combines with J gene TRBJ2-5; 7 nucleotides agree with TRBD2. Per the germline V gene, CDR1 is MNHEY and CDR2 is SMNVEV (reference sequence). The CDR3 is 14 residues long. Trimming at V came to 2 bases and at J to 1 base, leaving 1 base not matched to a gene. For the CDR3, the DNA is TGTGCCAGCAGTTTAAGCGGGACCCAAGAGACCCAGTACTTC. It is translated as CASSLSGTQETQYF.

The CDR3 here is CASSFDREIYEQYF. The CDR3 bases are TGTGCCAGCAGTTTCGACAGGGAAATCTACGAGCAGTACTTC. The chain combines TRBV2 with TRBJ2-7; 7 nucleotides agree with TRBD1. Germline CDR1 SNHLY, CDR2 FYNNEI. The CDR3 extends over 14 amino acids. With 5 bases clipped from V and 3 bases from J, the junction kept 7 bases outside the gene matches.

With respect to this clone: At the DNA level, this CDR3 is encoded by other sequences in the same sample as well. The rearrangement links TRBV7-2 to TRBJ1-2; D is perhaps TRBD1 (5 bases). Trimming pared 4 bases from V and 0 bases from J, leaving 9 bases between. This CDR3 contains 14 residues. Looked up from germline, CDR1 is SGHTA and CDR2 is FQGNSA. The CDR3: CASSSDRANYGYTF. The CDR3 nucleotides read TGTGCCAGCAGCTCCGACAGAGCTAACTATGGCTACACCTTC.

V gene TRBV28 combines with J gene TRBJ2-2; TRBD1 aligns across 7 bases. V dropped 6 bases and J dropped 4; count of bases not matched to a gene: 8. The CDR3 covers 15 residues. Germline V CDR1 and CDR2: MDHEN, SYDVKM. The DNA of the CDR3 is TGTGCCAGCAGCTCAACAGGGGAAGTCACCGGGGAGCTGTTTTTT. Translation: CASSSTGEVTGELFF.

The CDR3 region is CASQRVVGGREADTQYF. The CDR3 DNA reads as TGTGCCTCCCAACGTGTAGTCGGTGGGAGGGAGGCAGATACGCAGTATTTT. V and J are TRBV21-1 and TRBJ2-3; the tabulated D call, TRBD2, remains unverified against the DNA. TRBV21-1 counts as a pseudogene. The CDR3 loop spans 17 amino acids.

The CDR3 nucleotides read TGCAGCGTGGAGGATTCCGGGACTAGCTTCTACGAGCAGTACTTC. Protein sequence: CSVEDSGTSFYEQYF. The chain uses TRBV29-1 and TRBJ2-7, with TRBD2 identical over 9 bases. This CDR3 region has 15 residues. Germline assignment: CDR1 SQVTM and CDR2 ANQGSEA. V dropped 6 bases and J dropped 3; count of bases not matched to a gene: 12.

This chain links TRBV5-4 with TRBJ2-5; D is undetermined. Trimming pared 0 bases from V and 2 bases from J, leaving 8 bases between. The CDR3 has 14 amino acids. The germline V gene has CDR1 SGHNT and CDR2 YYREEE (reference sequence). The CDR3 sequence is CASSLGAEQETQYF. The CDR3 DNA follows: TGTGCCAGCAGCTTGGGGGCAGAGCAAGAGACCCAGTACTTC.

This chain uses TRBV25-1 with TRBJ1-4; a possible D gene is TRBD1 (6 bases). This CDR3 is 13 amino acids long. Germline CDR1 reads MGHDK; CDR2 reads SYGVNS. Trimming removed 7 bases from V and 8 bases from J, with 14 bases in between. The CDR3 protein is CASNDRFTEKLFF. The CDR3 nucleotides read TGTGCCAGCAACGACAGGTTTACCGAAAAACTGTTTTTT.

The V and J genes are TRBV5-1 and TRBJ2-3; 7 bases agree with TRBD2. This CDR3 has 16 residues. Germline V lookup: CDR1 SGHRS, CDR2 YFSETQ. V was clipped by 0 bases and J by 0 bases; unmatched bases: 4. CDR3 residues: CASSLVGGMSTDTQYF. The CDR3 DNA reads TGCGCCAGCAGCTTGGTGGGAGGGATGAGCACAGATACGCAGTATTTT.

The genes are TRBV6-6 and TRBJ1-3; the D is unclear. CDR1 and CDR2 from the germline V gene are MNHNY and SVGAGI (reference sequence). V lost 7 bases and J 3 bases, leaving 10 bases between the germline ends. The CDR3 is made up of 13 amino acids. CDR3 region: CASTLDGGNTIYF. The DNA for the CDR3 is TGTGCCAGCACCTTGGACGGTGGAAACACCATATATTTT.

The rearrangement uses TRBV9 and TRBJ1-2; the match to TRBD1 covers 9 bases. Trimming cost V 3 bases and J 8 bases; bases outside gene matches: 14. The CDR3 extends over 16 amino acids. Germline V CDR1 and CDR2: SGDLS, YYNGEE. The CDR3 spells CASSEKRSTGGVGYTF. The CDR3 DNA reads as TGTGCCAGCAGCGAAAAACGTTCGACAGGGGGTGTGGGCTACACCTTC.

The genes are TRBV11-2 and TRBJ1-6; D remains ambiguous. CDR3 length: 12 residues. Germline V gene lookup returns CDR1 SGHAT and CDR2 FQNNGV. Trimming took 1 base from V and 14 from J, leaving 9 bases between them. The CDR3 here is CASSLASGSLHF. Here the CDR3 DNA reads TGTGCCAGCAGCTTAGCGTCGGGATCCCTCCACTTT.

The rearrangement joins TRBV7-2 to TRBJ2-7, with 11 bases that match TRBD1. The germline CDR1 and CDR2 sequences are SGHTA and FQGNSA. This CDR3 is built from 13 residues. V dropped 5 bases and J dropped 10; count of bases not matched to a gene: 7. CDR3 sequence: CASSDGTGGLQYF. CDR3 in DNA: TGTGCCAGCAGCGATGGGACAGGGGGTTTACAGTACTTC.

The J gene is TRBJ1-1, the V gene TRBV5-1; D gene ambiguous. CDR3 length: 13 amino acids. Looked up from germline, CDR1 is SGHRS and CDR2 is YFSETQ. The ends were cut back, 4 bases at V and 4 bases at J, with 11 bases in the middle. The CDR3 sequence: CASSPERGTEAFF. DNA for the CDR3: TGCGCCAGCAGCCCCGAGCGGGGCACTGAAGCTTTCTTT. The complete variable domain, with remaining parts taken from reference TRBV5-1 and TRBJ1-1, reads KAGVTQTPRYLIKTRGQQVTLSCSPISGHRSVSWYQQTPGQGLQFLFEYFSETQRNKGNFPGRFSGRQFSNSRSEMNVSTLELGDSALYLCASSPERGTEAFFGQGTRLTVV.

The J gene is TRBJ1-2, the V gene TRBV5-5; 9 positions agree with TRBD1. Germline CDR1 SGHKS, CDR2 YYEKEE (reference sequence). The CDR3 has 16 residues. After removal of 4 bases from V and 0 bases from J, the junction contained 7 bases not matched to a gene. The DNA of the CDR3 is TGTGCCAGCAGCCGGGACAGGGTCCCCTCTAACTATGGCTACACCTTC. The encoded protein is CASSRDRVPSNYGYTF. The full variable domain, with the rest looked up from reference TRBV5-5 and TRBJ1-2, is DAGVTQSPTHLIKTRGQQVTLRCSPISGHKSVSWYQQVLGQGPQFIFQYYEKEERGRGNFPDRFSARQFPNYSSELNVNALLLGDSALYLCASSRDRVPSNYGYTFGSGTRLTVV.

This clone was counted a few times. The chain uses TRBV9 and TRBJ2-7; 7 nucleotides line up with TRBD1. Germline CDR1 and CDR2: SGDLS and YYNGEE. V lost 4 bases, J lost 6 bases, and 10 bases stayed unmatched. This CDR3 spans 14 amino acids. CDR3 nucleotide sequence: TGTGCCAGCAGCCTAGTCCGGGACAGCAGCGAGCAGTACTTC. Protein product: CASSLVRDSSEQYF.

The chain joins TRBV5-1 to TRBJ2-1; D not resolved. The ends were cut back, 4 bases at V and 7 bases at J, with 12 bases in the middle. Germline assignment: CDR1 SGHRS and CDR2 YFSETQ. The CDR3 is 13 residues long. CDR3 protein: CASSPRTQNEQFF. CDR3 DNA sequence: TGCGCCAGCAGCCCGCGGACGCAAAATGAGCAGTTCTTC.

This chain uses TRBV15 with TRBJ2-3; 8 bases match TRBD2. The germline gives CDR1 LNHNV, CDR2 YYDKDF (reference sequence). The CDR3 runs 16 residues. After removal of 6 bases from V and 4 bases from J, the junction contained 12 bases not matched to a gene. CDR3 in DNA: TGTGCCACCAGGCTCTCAAGCGGGAGAGGATCAGATACGCAGTATTTT. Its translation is CATRLSSGRGSDTQYF.

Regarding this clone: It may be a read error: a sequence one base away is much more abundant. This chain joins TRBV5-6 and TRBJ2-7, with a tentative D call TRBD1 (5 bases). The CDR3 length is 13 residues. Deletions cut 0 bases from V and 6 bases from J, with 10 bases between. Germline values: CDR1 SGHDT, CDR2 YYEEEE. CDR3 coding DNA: TGTGCCAGCAGCTTGGCAGGGTGGGGCGAGCAGTACTTC. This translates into CASSLAGWGEQYF.

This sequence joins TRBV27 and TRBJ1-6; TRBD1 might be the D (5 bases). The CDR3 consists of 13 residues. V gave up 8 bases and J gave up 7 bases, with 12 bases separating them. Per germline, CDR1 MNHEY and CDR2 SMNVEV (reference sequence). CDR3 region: CASSRRGNSPLHF. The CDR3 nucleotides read TGTGCCAGCTCTCGGAGGGGCAATTCACCCCTCCACTTT.

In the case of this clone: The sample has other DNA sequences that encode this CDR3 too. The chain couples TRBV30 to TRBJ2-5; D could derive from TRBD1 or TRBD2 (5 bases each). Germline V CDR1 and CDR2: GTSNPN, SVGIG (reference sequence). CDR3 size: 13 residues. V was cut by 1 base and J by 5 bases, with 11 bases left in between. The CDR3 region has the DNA TGTGCCTGGAGTGGGGGGACCGGTGAGACCCAGTACTTC. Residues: CAWSGGTGETQYF.

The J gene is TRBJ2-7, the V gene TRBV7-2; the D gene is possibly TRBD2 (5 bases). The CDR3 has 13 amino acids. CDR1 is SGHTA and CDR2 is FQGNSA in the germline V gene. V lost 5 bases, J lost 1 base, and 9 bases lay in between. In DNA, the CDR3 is TGTGCCAGCAGCGTCGGACTGTCCTACGAGCAGTACTTC. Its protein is CASSVGLSYEQYF.

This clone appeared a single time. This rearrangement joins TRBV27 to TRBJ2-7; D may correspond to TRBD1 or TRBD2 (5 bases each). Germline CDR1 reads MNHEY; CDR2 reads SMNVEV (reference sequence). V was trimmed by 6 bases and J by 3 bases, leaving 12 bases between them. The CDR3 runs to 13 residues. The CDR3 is CASSTGRFYEQYF. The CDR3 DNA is TGTGCCAGCAGCACGGGACGCTTCTACGAGCAGTACTTC.

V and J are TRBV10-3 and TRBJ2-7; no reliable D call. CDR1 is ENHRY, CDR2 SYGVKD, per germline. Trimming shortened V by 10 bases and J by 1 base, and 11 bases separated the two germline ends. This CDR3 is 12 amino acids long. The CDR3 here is CATKGSSYEQYF. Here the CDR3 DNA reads TGTGCCACCAAGGGATCTTCCTACGAGCAGTACTTC.

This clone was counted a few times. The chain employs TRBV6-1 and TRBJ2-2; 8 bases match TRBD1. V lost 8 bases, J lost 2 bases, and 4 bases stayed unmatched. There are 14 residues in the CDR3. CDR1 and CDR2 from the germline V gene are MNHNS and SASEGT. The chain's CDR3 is CASGQGRNTGELFF. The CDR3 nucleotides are TGTGCCAGCGGACAGGGTCGCAACACCGGGGAGCTGTTTTTT.